These 31 T cell receptor beta chains came from one sample sequenced in a study of blood T cell repertoires in COVID-19. Clones were read by immunoSEQ multiplex PCR, and TCRdb kept only the in-frame ones, dropping some. The sample has 200,000 to 250,000 clones, 88% seen once; the top ten hold over 1.5%. Sequencing was carried out using peripheral blood. The receptors here all came from a man aged 65 to 79 with acute or convalescent COVID-19.

This clone has just one count. The chain uses TRBV5-1 and TRBJ2-1, with D perhaps matching TRBD2 (5 bases). Germline loops: CDR1 SGHRS, CDR2 YFSETQ. CDR3 length equals 15 residues. V was shortened by 2 bases and J by 6 bases, with 15 bases between the two germline ends. The CDR3 loop is CASSLRGLAPNEQFF. As DNA, the CDR3 is TGCGCCAGCAGCTTACGAGGGCTAGCTCCCAATGAGCAGTTCTTC.

The genes are TRBV11-3 and TRBJ2-1, with a weak D call TRBD1 (6 bases). V was pared by 5 bases and J by 8 bases, with 19 bases between. Per germline, CDR1 SGHNT and CDR2 YENEEA. This CDR3 contains 15 residues. Written as DNA, the CDR3 is TGTGCCAGCAGCACAGGGTTTAGGGTCGCCCATGAGCAGTTCTTC. Translation gives CASSTGFRVAHEQFF.

As regards this clone: Other DNA variants within this sample encode the same CDR3. The CDR3 sequence is CASRGSSYNEQFF. Written as DNA, the CDR3 is TGTGCCAGCAGGGGGAGTTCCTACAATGAGCAGTTCTTC. The rearrangement links TRBV6-5 to TRBJ2-1, with a tentative D call TRBD2 (5 bases). The CDR3 loop spans 13 amino acids. V lost 6 bases and J lost 1, with 7 bases in between. CDR1 is MNHEY, CDR2 SVGAGI, per germline.

In its sample, this clone was seen once. The chain has TRBV7-3 and TRBJ2-1; tentative D call: TRBD2 (6 bases). The CDR3 covers 16 residues. Germline-derived CDR1 and CDR2 are SGHTA and FQGTGA. V dropped 5 bases and J dropped 3 bases, with 17 bases sitting between them. The CDR3 spells CASSPLGGKIYNEQFF. The CDR3 DNA sequence: TGTGCCAGCAGCCCACTGGGCGGGAAGATCTACAATGAGCAGTTCTTC.

The chain joins TRBV28 to TRBJ2-5, with D perhaps matching TRBD2 (6 bases). The CDR3 has 13 residues. The ends were cut back, 8 bases at V and 4 bases at J, with 14 bases in the middle. Germline V gives CDR1 MDHEN, CDR2 SYDVKM. The CDR3 DNA follows: TGTGCCAGCCAAACCCCGGGAGTAGAGACCCAGTACTTC. Amino acid sequence: CASQTPGVETQYF.

The chain recombines TRBV9 with TRBJ1-1; D possibly corresponds to TRBD1 (5 bases). Germline V lookup: CDR1 SGDLS, CDR2 YYNGEE. Between the trimmed V and J ends, which lost 4 bases and 3 bases, there was a span of 19 bases. This CDR3 contains 16 residues. Written as DNA, the CDR3 is TGTGCCAGCAGCCCAGCCCCTGGGAGGGGTGACACTGAAGCTTTCTTT. Amino acids: CASSPAPGRGDTEAFF.

The chain recombines TRBV5-6 with TRBJ1-2; 8 bases align to TRBD1. CDR3 length: 13 residues. The germline V gene encodes CDR1 SGHDT and CDR2 YYEEEE. Trimming removed 4 bases from V and 4 bases from J; junction bases left unmatched: 3. The CDR3 region is CASSIGTGYGYTF. In nucleotides, the CDR3 is TGTGCCAGCAGCATCGGGACAGGCTATGGCTACACCTTC. Full variable domain (outside the CDR3, taken from reference TRBV5-6 and TRBJ1-2): DAGVTQSPTHLIKTRGQQVTLRCSPKSGHDTVSWYQQALGQGPQFIFQYYEEEERQRGNFPDRFSGHQFPNYSSELNVNALLLGDSALYLCASSIGTGYGYTFGSGTRLTVV.

V and J are TRBV7-2 and TRBJ2-2, with D uncertain. The CDR3 contains 13 residues. Trimming stripped 0 bases from V and 8 bases from J, with 7 bases between. Germline CDR1 reads SGHTA; CDR2 reads FQGNSA. The CDR3 region has the DNA TGTGCCAGCAGCTTAGCCTCGGTTGGGGAGCTGTTTTTT. It codes for CASSLASVGELFF.

This clone was found once. The chain carries TRBV19 and TRBJ1-1; D perhaps matches TRBD1 (5 bases). The CDR3 totals 15 residues. Germline V CDR1 and CDR2: LNHDA, SQIVND (reference sequence). Trimming removed 0 bases from V and 1 base from J, with 9 bases in between. The CDR3: CASSIDPDRNTEAFF. The CDR3 bases are TGTGCCAGTAGTATAGATCCTGACAGGAACACTGAAGCTTTCTTT.

The chain joins TRBV7-2 to TRBJ2-3; TRBD2 matches 8 bases. V gave up 6 bases and J gave up 4 bases; unmatched junction bases: 6. The V gene's germline CDR1 is SGHTA and CDR2 FQGNSA. The length of the CDR3 is 14 residues. This CDR3 reads CASRRGGLADTQYF. In DNA, the CDR3 is TGTGCCAGCAGACGGGGGGGCTTAGCAGATACGCAGTATTTT.

J is TRBJ2-1 and V is TRBV15; 11 positions agree with TRBD2. With 0 bases clipped from V and 6 bases from J, the junction kept 7 bases outside the gene matches. The CDR3 contains 17 residues. Germline CDR1 and CDR2: LNHNV and YYDKDF (reference sequence). CDR3 coding DNA: TGTGCCACCAGCAGAGATTATGCTAGCGGGAGGACCAATGAGCAGTTCTTC. Residues: CATSRDYASGRTNEQFF.

The chain recombines TRBV3-1 (or the pseudogene TRBV3-2) with TRBJ2-2, with TRBD1 matching over 9 bases. The CDR3 has 16 amino acids. Trimming removed 4 bases from V and 5 bases from J; junction bases left unmatched: 8. Germline-derived CDR1 and CDR2 are LGHDT and YNNKEL (reference sequence). CDR3 sequence reads: CASSLQGAVMTGELFF. CDR3 DNA sequence: TGTGCCAGCAGCCTACAGGGGGCGGTGATGACCGGGGAGCTGTTTTTT.

The chain joins TRBV28 to TRBJ1-5, with a possible D match to TRBD1 (6 bases). Trimming cost V 6 bases and J 2 bases, with 17 bases left between them. The CDR3 runs 16 residues. Germline CDR1 MDHEN, CDR2 SYDVKM. The CDR3 bases are TGTGCCAGCAGCCCTACTTGGGGGCATGGCAATCAGCCCCAGCATTTT. Its translation: CASSPTWGHGNQPQHF.

This clone has only one observation. The rearrangement links TRBV19 to TRBJ1-2; a weak D match, TRBD1 (5 bases). CDR1 and CDR2 (germline): LNHDA, SQIVND (reference sequence). V lost 5 bases, J lost 8 bases, and 21 bases lay in between. The CDR3 consists of 15 residues. The CDR3 DNA is TGTGCCAGTAGTTTCCTAACTCAGGGCGGCGGAGGCTACACCTTC. Translation gives CASSFLTQGGGGYTF. Full variable domain (rest looked up from reference TRBV19 and TRBJ1-2): DGGITQSPKYLFRKEGQNVTLSCEQNLNHDAMYWYRQDPGQGLRLIYYSQIVNDFQKGDIAEGYSVSREKKESFPLTVTSAQKNPTAFYLCASSFLTQGGGGYTFGSGTRLTVV.

The chain recombines TRBV10-3 with TRBJ1-5; D is undetermined. The V end was cut by 1 base, the J end by 7 bases, with 2 bases between. CDR3 length: 11 amino acids. Germline values: CDR1 ENHRY, CDR2 SYGVKD. This CDR3 reads CAISELQPQHF. The DNA of the CDR3 is TGTGCCATCAGTGAGTTACAGCCCCAGCATTTT.

There are a few counts of this clone. The rearrangement links TRBV7-2 to TRBJ1-3; D is perhaps TRBD1 (6 bases). Per germline, CDR1 SGHTA and CDR2 FQGNSA. Trimming removed 5 bases from V and 4 bases from J, with 21 bases in between. CDR3 length: 17 amino acids. The CDR3 nucleotides read TGTGCCAGCAGCCCCCTTGGACAGCTTAATCTCGGAAACACCATATATTTT. Its protein product is CASSPLGQLNLGNTIYF.

This clone turned up a few times. The rearrangement uses TRBV5-4 and TRBJ2-5, with 7 bases aligning to TRBD1. The germline CDR1 and CDR2 sequences are SGHNT and YYREEE (reference sequence). V shed 4 bases, J shed 3 bases, and the junction held 3 bases outside the gene matches. The CDR3 covers 13 residues. This chain's CDR3 is CASSKGTEETQYF. The DNA of the CDR3 is TGTGCCAGCAGCAAGGGGACAGAAGAGACCCAGTACTTC.

J is TRBJ1-1 and V is TRBV18, with unresolved D. Per the germline V gene, CDR1 is KGHSH and CDR2 is LQKENI. CDR3 length: 12 amino acids. Trimming removed 4 bases from V and 2 bases from J, with 5 bases in between. Written as DNA, the CDR3 is TGTGCCAGCTCACGACTCAACACTGAAGCTTTCTTT. It codes for CASSRLNTEAFF. Together with reference TRBV18 and TRBJ1-1, the CDR3 gives the full variable domain: NAGVMQNPRHLVRRRGQEARLRCSPMKGHSHVYWYRQLPEEGLKFMVYLQKENIIDESGMPKERFSAEFPKEGPSILRIQQVVRGDSAAYFCASSRLNTEAFFGQGTRLTVV.

The rearrangement links TRBV28 to TRBJ1-5; D unresolved. Trimming removed 3 bases at V and 1 base at J, with 13 bases between. The CDR3 sequence is 16 residues long. Germline lookup yields CDR1 MDHEN and CDR2 SYDVKM. The CDR3 nucleotides read TGTGCCAGCAGTTTTAGGACGGCGGGAAGCAATCAGCCCCAGCATTTT. It specifies CASSFRTAGSNQPQHF.

As DNA, the CDR3 is TGCGCCAGCAGCGCAACAGGGTTAATAGATGAAGCTTTCTTT. Its protein product is CASSATGLIDEAFF. This chain joins TRBV5-1 and TRBJ1-1, with D possibly matching TRBD1 (6 bases). V gave up 4 bases and J gave up 7 bases, with 17 bases separating them. Germline-derived CDR1 and CDR2 are SGHRS and YFSETQ. The length of the CDR3 is 14 residues.

This clone was found a few times. V is TRBV5-1 and J is TRBJ1-1; 9 bases align to TRBD1. With V trimmed by 2 bases and J by 5 bases, 7 bases remained unmatched. The CDR3 covers 15 residues. Germline V gene sequence: CDR1 SGHRS, CDR2 YFSETQ. In nucleotides, the CDR3 is TGCGCCAGCAGCTTAGTTACAGGGGGCGAGACTGAAGCTTTCTTT. Amino acid sequence: CASSLVTGGETEAFF.

On this clone: Different DNA sequences within this sample yield the same CDR3. The chain is built from TRBV7-9 and TRBJ1-4; D may be TRBD1 (5 bases). V lost 1 base to trimming and J lost 0 bases, with 6 bases between them. The CDR3 spans 15 residues. Germline CDR1 SEHNR, CDR2 FQNEAQ (reference sequence). The CDR3 DNA reads as TGTGCCAGCAGCTTAGAAGGGGCAACTAATGAAAAACTGTTTTTT. It is translated as CASSLEGATNEKLFF.

The gene calls are TRBV15 and TRBJ2-6, with 7 positions matching TRBD1. Germline V gives CDR1 LNHNV, CDR2 YYDKDF (reference sequence). Trimming removed 0 bases from V and 1 base from J; junction bases left unmatched: 6. This CDR3 comprises 18 residues. CDR3 bases: TGTGCCACCAGCAGAGATACTGTCAGGGGGTCTGGGGCCAACGTCCTGACTTTC. Translation gives CATSRDTVRGSGANVLTF.

The chain links TRBV19 to TRBJ2-1; 10 nucleotides match TRBD2. The CDR3 is 15 residues long. Germline V gene data show CDR1 as LNHDA and CDR2 as SQIVND (reference sequence). The V segment lost 3 bases and the J segment 7 bases; nucleotides outside the gene matches: 6. The CDR3 region has the DNA TGTGCCAGTAGTATTAATAGCGGGGGGTGGAATGAGCAGTTCTTC. The encoded protein is CASSINSGGWNEQFF. Filled out from reference TRBV19 and TRBJ2-1, the complete variable domain reads DGGITQSPKYLFRKEGQNVTLSCEQNLNHDAMYWYRQDPGQGLRLIYYSQIVNDFQKGDIAEGYSVSREKKESFPLTVTSAQKNPTAFYLCASSINSGGWNEQFFGPGTRLTVL.

The V call is TRBV19, the J call TRBJ1-1; the match to TRBD1 covers 11 bases. This CDR3 region has 15 residues. V gave up 4 bases and J gave up 8 bases; unmatched junction bases: 9. Germline V CDR1 and CDR2: LNHDA, SQIVND (reference sequence). This CDR3 is CASSRTGGGSWEAFF. CDR3 DNA: TGTGCCAGTAGTAGGACAGGGGGCGGTTCTTGGGAAGCTTTCTTT.

The chain couples TRBV19 to TRBJ2-1, with 7 nucleotides matching TRBD2. CDR3 length: 17 amino acids. Looked up from germline, CDR1 is LNHDA and CDR2 is SQIVND (reference sequence). J was trimmed by 0 bases and V by 2 bases; bases with no gene match: 7. The CDR3 sequence: CASSITAGAASYNEQFF. The CDR3 bases are TGTGCCAGTAGTATAACTGCGGGAGCGGCCTCCTACAATGAGCAGTTCTTC.

This chain links TRBV24-1 with TRBJ2-2, with 7 positions matching TRBD1. CDR1 and CDR2 from the germline V gene are KGHDR and SFDVKD. V was pared by 6 bases and J by 7 bases, with 7 bases of the junction left unmatched. The CDR3 is 14 residues long. CDR3: CATSKGGSHGELFF. For the CDR3, the DNA is TGTGCCACCAGTAAAGGGGGCTCTCACGGGGAGCTGTTTTTT.

The chain is built from TRBV7-3 and TRBJ2-1, with 7 bases fitting TRBD1. Per the germline V gene, CDR1 is SGHTA and CDR2 is FQGTGA. J lost 6 bases, V lost 5 bases, and 10 bases had no gene match. The length of the CDR3 is 15 residues. The CDR3 region is CASSPTDRVGNEQFF. CDR3 nucleotide sequence: TGTGCCAGCAGCCCTACCGACAGGGTGGGCAATGAGCAGTTCTTC.

The V and J genes are TRBV10-1 and TRBJ2-4; D perhaps matches TRBD1 (5 bases). CDR3 size: 14 residues. Germline V gene lookup returns CDR1 WNHNN and CDR2 SYGVQD (reference sequence). Deletions cut 3 bases from V and 15 bases from J, with 21 bases between. The CDR3 region has the DNA TGCGCCAGCAGTGAAGACAGCTACACCTATGGGCCGTACTTC. It encodes CASSEDSYTYGPYF.

The genes are TRBV7-6 and TRBJ2-1; 7 bases fit TRBD1. CDR3 length: 17 residues. Per the germline V gene, CDR1 is SGHVS and CDR2 is FNYEAQ. J gave up 0 bases and V 4 bases, and 9 bases lay outside the gene matches. The CDR3 DNA follows: TGTGCCAGCAGCTCTACCCTAAGGGGGCCCTCCTACAATGAGCAGTTCTTC. As protein: CASSSTLRGPSYNEQFF. Drawing the rest from reference TRBV7-6 and TRBJ2-1, the complete variable domain is GAGVSQSPRYKVTKRGQDVALRCDPISGHVSLYWYRQALGQGPEFLTYFNYEAQQDKSGLPNDRFSAERPEGSISTLTIQRTEQRDSAMYRCASSSTLRGPSYNEQFFGPGTRLTVL.

The gene calls are TRBV4-1 and TRBJ1-3, with a weak D call TRBD1 (5 bases). CDR3 length equals 15 residues. CDR1 is MGHRA, CDR2 YSYEKL, per germline. The V end was cut by 1 base, the J end by 0 bases, with 7 bases between. DNA for the CDR3: TGCGCCAGCAGCCAAGTAACAGGCTCTGGAAACACCATATATTTT. Encoded protein: CASSQVTGSGNTIYF.